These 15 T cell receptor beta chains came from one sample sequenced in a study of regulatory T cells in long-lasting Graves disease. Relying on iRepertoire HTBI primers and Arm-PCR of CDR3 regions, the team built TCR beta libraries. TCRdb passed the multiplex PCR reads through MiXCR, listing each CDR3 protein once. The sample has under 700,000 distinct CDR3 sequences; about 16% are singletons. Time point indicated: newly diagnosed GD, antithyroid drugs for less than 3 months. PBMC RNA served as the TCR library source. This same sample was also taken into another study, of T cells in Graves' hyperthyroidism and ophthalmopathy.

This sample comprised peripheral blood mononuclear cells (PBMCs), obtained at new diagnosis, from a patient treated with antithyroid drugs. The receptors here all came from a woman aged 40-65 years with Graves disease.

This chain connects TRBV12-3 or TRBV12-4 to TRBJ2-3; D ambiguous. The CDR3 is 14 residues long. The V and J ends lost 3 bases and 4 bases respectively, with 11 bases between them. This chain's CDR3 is CASSFGRRPDTQYF. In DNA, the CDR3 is TGTGCCAGCAGTTTCGGCAGGCGCCCAGATACGCAGTATTTT.

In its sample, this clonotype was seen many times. The CDR3 nucleotides read TGCAGCGTGGGCAAGGGTGGTGGGGATTCAGACTATGGCTACACCTTC. Its protein product is CSVGKGGGDSDYGYTF. The chain couples TRBV29-1 to TRBJ1-2; unclear D gene. Germline CDR1 and CDR2: SQVTM and ANQGSEA. There are 16 residues in the CDR3. The V gene lost 6 bases and the J gene lost 3 bases, with 23 bases spanning the gap.

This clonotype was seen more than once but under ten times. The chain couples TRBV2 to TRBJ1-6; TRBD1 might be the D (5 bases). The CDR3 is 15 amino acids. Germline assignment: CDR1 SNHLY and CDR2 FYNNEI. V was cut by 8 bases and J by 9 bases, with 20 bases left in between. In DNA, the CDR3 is TGTGCCAGCGCCACCCTGGGGGATGGAGCTTCACCCCTCCACTTT. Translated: CASATLGDGASPLHF.

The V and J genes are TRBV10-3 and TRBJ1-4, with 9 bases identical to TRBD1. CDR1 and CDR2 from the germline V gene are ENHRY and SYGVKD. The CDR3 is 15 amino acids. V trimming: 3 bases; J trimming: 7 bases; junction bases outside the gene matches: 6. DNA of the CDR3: TGTGCCATCAGTGACCCCACAGGGGGCTTTGAAAAACTGTTTTTT. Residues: CAISDPTGGFEKLFF.

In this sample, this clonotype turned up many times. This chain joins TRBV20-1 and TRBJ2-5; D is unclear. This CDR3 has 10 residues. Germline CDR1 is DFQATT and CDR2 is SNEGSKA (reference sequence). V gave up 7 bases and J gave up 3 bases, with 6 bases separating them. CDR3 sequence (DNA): TGCAGTGTCGAGGAAGAGACCCAGTACTTC. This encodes CSVEEETQYF.

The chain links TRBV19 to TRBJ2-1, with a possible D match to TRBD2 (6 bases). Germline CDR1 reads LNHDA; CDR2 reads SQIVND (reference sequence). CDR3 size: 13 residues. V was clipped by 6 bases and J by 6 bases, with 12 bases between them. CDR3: CASRGGRSNEQFF. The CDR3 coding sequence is TGTGCCAGTAGGGGGGGACGGTCCAATGAGCAGTTCTTC.

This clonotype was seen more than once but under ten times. This CDR3 reads CASSQGQYPGTGGTDTQYF. CDR3 nucleotides: TGCGCCAGCAGCCAAGGTCAATATCCCGGGACAGGGGGCACAGATACGCAGTATTTT. The chain links TRBV4-1 to TRBJ2-3, with TRBD1 matching over 10 bases. The CDR3 spans 19 residues. V dropped 1 base and J dropped 1; count of bases not matched to a gene: 11. The germline gives CDR1 MGHRA, CDR2 YSYEKL.

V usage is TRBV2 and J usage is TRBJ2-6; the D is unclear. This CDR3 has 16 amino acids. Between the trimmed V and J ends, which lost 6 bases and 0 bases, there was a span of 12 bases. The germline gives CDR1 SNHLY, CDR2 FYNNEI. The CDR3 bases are TGTGCCAGCAGGGCCGACGGGTCCTCTGGGGCCAACGTCCTGACTTTC. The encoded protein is CASRADGSSGANVLTF.

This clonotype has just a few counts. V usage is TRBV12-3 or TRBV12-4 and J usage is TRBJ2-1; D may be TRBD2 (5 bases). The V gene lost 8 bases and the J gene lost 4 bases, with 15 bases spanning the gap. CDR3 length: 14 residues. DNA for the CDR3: TGTGCCAGCTCTCGACCGGGATTATACAATGAGCAGTTCTTC. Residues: CASSRPGLYNEQFF.

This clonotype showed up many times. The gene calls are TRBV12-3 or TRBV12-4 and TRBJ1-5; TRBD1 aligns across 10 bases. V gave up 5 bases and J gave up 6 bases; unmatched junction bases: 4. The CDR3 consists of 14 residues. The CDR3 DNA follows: TGTGCCAGCAGTACGGGGACAGGGGTTCAGCCCCAGCATTTT. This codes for CASSTGTGVQPQHF.

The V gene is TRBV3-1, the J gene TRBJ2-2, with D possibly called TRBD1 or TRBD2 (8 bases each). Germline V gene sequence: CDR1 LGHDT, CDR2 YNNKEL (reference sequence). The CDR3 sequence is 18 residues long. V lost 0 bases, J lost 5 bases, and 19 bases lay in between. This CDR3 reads CASSQDRVAGTGTGELFF. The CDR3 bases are TGTGCCAGCAGCCAAGATAGGGTAGCGGGGACAGGAACCGGGGAGCTGTTTTTT.

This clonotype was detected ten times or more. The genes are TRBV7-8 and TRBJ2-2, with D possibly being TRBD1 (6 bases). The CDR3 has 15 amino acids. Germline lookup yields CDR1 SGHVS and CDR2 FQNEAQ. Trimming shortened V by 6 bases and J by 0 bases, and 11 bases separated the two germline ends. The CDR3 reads CASRADRPNTGELFF. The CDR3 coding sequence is TGTGCCAGCAGGGCCGACAGGCCGAACACCGGGGAGCTGTTTTTT.

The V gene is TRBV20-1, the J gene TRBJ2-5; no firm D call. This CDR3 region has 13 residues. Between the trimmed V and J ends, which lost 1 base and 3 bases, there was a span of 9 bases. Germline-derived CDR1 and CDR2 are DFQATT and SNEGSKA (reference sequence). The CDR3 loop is CSARGATKETQYF. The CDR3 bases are TGCAGTGCTAGAGGAGCGACCAAAGAGACCCAGTACTTC.

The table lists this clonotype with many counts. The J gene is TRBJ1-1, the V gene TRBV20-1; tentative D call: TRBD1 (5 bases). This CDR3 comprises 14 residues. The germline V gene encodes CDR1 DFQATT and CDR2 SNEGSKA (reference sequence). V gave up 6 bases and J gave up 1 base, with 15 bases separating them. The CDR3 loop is CSAQGPLWNTEAFF. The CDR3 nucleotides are TGCAGTGCCCAGGGACCCCTCTGGAACACTGAAGCTTTCTTT.

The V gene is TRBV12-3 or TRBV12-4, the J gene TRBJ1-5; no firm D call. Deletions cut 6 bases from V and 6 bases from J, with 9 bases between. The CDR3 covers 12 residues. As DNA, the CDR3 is TGTGCCAGCAGCGCAGAGCCTCAGCCCCAGCATTTT. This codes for CASSAEPQPQHF.